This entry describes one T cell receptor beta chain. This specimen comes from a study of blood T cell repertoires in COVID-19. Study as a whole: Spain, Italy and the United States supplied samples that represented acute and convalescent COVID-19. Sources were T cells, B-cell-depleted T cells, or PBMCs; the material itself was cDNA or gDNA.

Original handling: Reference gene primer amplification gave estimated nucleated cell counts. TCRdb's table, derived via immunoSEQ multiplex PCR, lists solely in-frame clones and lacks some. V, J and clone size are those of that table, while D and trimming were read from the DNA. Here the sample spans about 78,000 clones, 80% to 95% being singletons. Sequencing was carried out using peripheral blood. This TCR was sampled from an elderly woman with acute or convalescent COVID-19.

The DNA for the CDR3 is TGCGCCAGCAGCCAAATCGGACAGAACACCGGGGAGCTGTTTTTT. As protein: CASSQIGQNTGELFF. The rearrangement links TRBV5-1 to TRBJ2-2; a possible D gene is TRBD1 (5 bases). This CDR3 contains 15 residues. Deletions cut 4 bases from V and 1 base from J, with 11 bases between. Germline lookup yields CDR1 SGHRS and CDR2 YFSETQ. The full variable domain, completed using reference TRBV5-1 and TRBJ2-2, is KAGVTQTPRYLIKTRGQQVTLSCSPISGHRSVSWYQQTPGQGLQFLFEYFSETQRNKGNFPGRFSGRQFSNSRSEMNVSTLELGDSALYLCASSQIGQNTGELFFGEGSRLTVL.